The rows below give T cell receptor beta chains drawn from one sample of a study of control samples from healthy donors and cancer patients. Assay: immunoSEQ multiplex PCR; the TCRdb copy retains only in-frame clones and omits some. The sample lists tens of thousands of clones, approximately 90% seen once, with around 0.9% in the top ten. The specimen sequenced was PBMCs. The receptor set was obtained from a young man with colorectal cancer. Each CDR3 is given with its conserved first and last residue. Each record gives: CDR3 DNA, CDR3 protein, clone size, V gene, J gene, D gene. The D gene is left open where the match is weak. Size tells how often a clone was seen (once, few, many) or the class of an expanded clone, and some rows leave it out.

CDR3nt: TGTGCCAGCACTTCTACGGGGGAGACTAACTATGGCTACACCTTC
CDR3aa: CASTSTGETNYGYTF
abundance: .
v_gene: TRBV6-5
j_gene: TRBJ1-2
d_gene: .

CDR3nt: TGTGCCAGCAGGCGTCCGGGCCGGGGAAACACTGAAGCTTTCTTT
CDR3aa: CASRRPGRGNTEAFF
abundance: .
v_gene: TRBV11-2
j_gene: TRBJ1-1
d_gene: .

CDR3nt: TGTGCCAGTACTCTCCGACGGGGTGAAAAACTGTTTTTT
CDR3aa: CASTLRRGEKLFF
abundance: once
v_gene: TRBV19
j_gene: TRBJ1-4
d_gene: .

CDR3nt: TGTGCCAGCAGTGGCAGGGGGCGATCACCCCTCCACTTT
CDR3aa: CASSGRGRSPLHF
abundance: few
v_gene: TRBV25-1
j_gene: TRBJ1-6
d_gene: TRBD1

CDR3nt: TGTGCCAGCAGCTCCCAAGGGGCCTACAATGAGCAGTTCTTC
CDR3aa: CASSSQGAYNEQFF
abundance: .
v_gene: TRBV7-9
j_gene: TRBJ2-1
d_gene: .

CDR3nt: TGTGCCAGCATGGGGTATTGTGATGGCTACACCTTC
CDR3aa: CASMGYCDGYTF
abundance: .
v_gene: TRBV6-5
j_gene: TRBJ1-2
d_gene: .

CDR3nt: TGTGCCATCAGTGAGGGGGTTAGCCCTTACACAGATACGCAGTATTTT
CDR3aa: CAISEGVSPYTDTQYF
abundance: once
v_gene: TRBV10-3
j_gene: TRBJ2-3
d_gene: .

CDR3nt: TGTGCCAGTAGTAAAGTTGGGCTAGCTGGCACCGGGGAGCTGTTTTTT
CDR3aa: CASSKVGLAGTGELFF
abundance: .
v_gene: TRBV19
j_gene: TRBJ2-2
d_gene: .

CDR3nt: TGTGCCAGCAGTCCGACAGGATCCTACTATGGCTACACCTTC
CDR3aa: CASSPTGSYYGYTF
abundance: .
v_gene: TRBV27
j_gene: TRBJ1-2
d_gene: .

CDR3nt: TGTGCCTGGGGTCATAATGGCCAGCCCCAGCATTTT
CDR3aa: CAWGHNGQPQHF
abundance: few
v_gene: TRBV30
j_gene: TRBJ1-5
d_gene: .

CDR3nt: TGTGCCAGCAGCCCCAGGGGCAGGGCGAGCTCCTATAATTCACCCCTCCACTTT
CDR3aa: CASSPRGRASSYNSPLHF
abundance: once
v_gene: TRBV7-2
j_gene: TRBJ1-6
d_gene: .

CDR3nt: TGTGCCAGCAGTACCGGACAAGGGGAGCATTTT
CDR3aa: CASSTGQGEHF
abundance: .
v_gene: TRBV28
j_gene: TRBJ1-5
d_gene: .

CDR3nt: TGTGCCAGTAGAGACGGGACAGCCCCGGGCAATCAGCCCCAGCATTTT
CDR3aa: CASRDGTAPGNQPQHF
abundance: .
v_gene: TRBV19
j_gene: TRBJ1-5
d_gene: TRBD1

CDR3nt: TGTGCCAGCAGCTTAGCTCGATACACTGAAGCTTTCTTT
CDR3aa: CASSLARYTEAFF
abundance: .
v_gene: TRBV7-2
j_gene: TRBJ1-1
d_gene: .

CDR3nt: TGTGCCAGTAGTTCTCTTGGGGGACAGCGAAATTCACCCCTCCACTTT
CDR3aa: CASSSLGGQRNSPLHF
abundance: .
v_gene: TRBV19
j_gene: TRBJ1-6
d_gene: TRBD1

CDR3nt: TGCAGCGTTGACAGAGGGAACACTGAAGCTTTCTTT
CDR3aa: CSVDRGNTEAFF
abundance: .
v_gene: TRBV29-1
j_gene: TRBJ1-1
d_gene: .

CDR3nt: TGTGCCAGCAGCTGGGCACGTAGCACAGATACGCAGTATTTT
CDR3aa: CASSWARSTDTQYF
abundance: .
v_gene: TRBV7-9
j_gene: TRBJ2-3
d_gene: .

CDR3nt: TGTGCCATCAGACCCGGGACAGGGGGCTACGAGCAGTACTTC
CDR3aa: CAIRPGTGGYEQYF
abundance: .
v_gene: TRBV10-3
j_gene: TRBJ2-7
d_gene: TRBD1

CDR3nt: TGTGCCACCAGCACGGGGGACACTGAAGCTTTCTTT
CDR3aa: CATSTGDTEAFF
abundance: .
v_gene: TRBV15
j_gene: TRBJ1-1
d_gene: .

CDR3nt: TGCGCCAGCAGCTTGGATCCTGGGACAGGGGGCGAAAAACTGTTTTTT
CDR3aa: CASSLDPGTGGEKLFF
abundance: .
v_gene: TRBV5-1
j_gene: TRBJ1-4
d_gene: TRBD1

CDR3nt: TGTGCCAGCAGCCCAACAGGGGTCGGGCAGCCCCAGCATTTT
CDR3aa: CASSPTGVGQPQHF
abundance: .
v_gene: TRBV4-2
j_gene: TRBJ1-5
d_gene: TRBD1

CDR3nt: TGCAGCGTTGGAGGGCAGTCTAATGAAAAACTGTTTTTT
CDR3aa: CSVGGQSNEKLFF
abundance: once
v_gene: TRBV29-1
j_gene: TRBJ1-4
d_gene: .

CDR3nt: TGTGCCAGCAGTATCGGACAGGGGGGCGAGCAGTTCTTC
CDR3aa: CASSIGQGGEQFF
abundance: .
v_gene: TRBV27
j_gene: TRBJ2-1
d_gene: TRBD1

CDR3nt: TGTGCCAGCAGCTTAGATCGGGACAGGGGTAATGGCTACACCTTC
CDR3aa: CASSLDRDRGNGYTF
abundance: few
v_gene: TRBV11-2
j_gene: TRBJ1-2
d_gene: TRBD1

CDR3nt: TGTGCCAGCAGCCCCTACCCCTCAGATACGCAGTATTTT
CDR3aa: CASSPYPSDTQYF
abundance: .
v_gene: TRBV7-8
j_gene: TRBJ2-3
d_gene: .

CDR3nt: TGTGCCAGCAGTCTCTCTAGCAATCAGCCCCAGCATTTT
CDR3aa: CASSLSSNQPQHF
abundance: few
v_gene: TRBV6-5
j_gene: TRBJ1-5
d_gene: .

CDR3nt: TGTGCCAGCAGGTACGATTTGAACACTGAAGCTTTCTTT
CDR3aa: CASRYDLNTEAFF
abundance: .
v_gene: TRBV12-3/TRBV12-4
j_gene: TRBJ1-1
d_gene: .

CDR3nt: TGTGCCACCCCTGGAAGTCCGAGCACCGGGGAGCTGTTTTTT
CDR3aa: CATPGSPSTGELFF
abundance: once
v_gene: TRBV24-1
j_gene: TRBJ2-2
d_gene: .

CDR3nt: TGCGCCAGCAGCTTCTCCGGGACAGGGACCACAACTAATGAAAAACTGTTTTTT
CDR3aa: CASSFSGTGTTTNEKLFF
abundance: .
v_gene: TRBV5-1
j_gene: TRBJ1-4
d_gene: TRBD1

CDR3nt: TGTGCCAGCAGTGAAGAGGGGGGCTCTGGAAACACCATATATTTT
CDR3aa: CASSEEGGSGNTIYF
abundance: .
v_gene: TRBV2
j_gene: TRBJ1-3
d_gene: .

CDR3nt: TGTGCCAGCAGCCCACAGGGTCTTGGTTCACCCCTCCACTTT
CDR3aa: CASSPQGLGSPLHF
abundance: .
v_gene: TRBV7-2
j_gene: TRBJ1-6
d_gene: .

CDR3nt: TGTGCCAGCAGCCTCAGAAGGCTGCCAGCATACTCCTCCTCTGGAAACACCATATATTTT
CDR3aa: CASSLRRLPAYSSSGNTIYF
abundance: .
v_gene: TRBV3-1/TRBV3-2
j_gene: TRBJ1-3
d_gene: .

CDR3nt: TGCGCCAGCAGTCCTGCCCGAGGCCCCTACAATGAGCAGTTCTTC
CDR3aa: CASSPARGPYNEQFF
abundance: .
v_gene: TRBV10-1
j_gene: TRBJ2-1
d_gene: .

CDR3nt: TGTGCCAGCAGCCAAGACGGCAGGGTTATGAACACTGAAGCTTTCTTT
CDR3aa: CASSQDGRVMNTEAFF
abundance: once
v_gene: TRBV3-1/TRBV3-2
j_gene: TRBJ1-1
d_gene: .

CDR3nt: TGTGCCAGCAGTGAATTAACTGTCCAAAGTGGAAACACCATATATTTT
CDR3aa: CASSELTVQSGNTIYF
abundance: .
v_gene: TRBV25-1
j_gene: TRBJ1-3
d_gene: .

CDR3nt: TGTGCCAGCAGCCAAGATTCCAGGACAGAACTGAACTATGGCTACACCTTC
CDR3aa: CASSQDSRTELNYGYTF
abundance: .
v_gene: TRBV4-2
j_gene: TRBJ1-2
d_gene: .

CDR3nt: TGTGCCAGCTCACCACGCCGTGATAATTCACCCCTCCACTTT
CDR3aa: CASSPRRDNSPLHF
abundance: .
v_gene: TRBV18
j_gene: TRBJ1-6
d_gene: .

CDR3nt: TGTGCCAGCAGCCAAGTCGACAGGGCAGGTGAAAAACTGTTTTTT
CDR3aa: CASSQVDRAGEKLFF
abundance: .
v_gene: TRBV3-1/TRBV3-2
j_gene: TRBJ1-4
d_gene: TRBD1

CDR3nt: TGTGCCAGCAGTCCGACCCATTCCCTTTCCTACAATGAGCAGTTCTTC
CDR3aa: CASSPTHSLSYNEQFF
abundance: .
v_gene: TRBV27
j_gene: TRBJ2-1
d_gene: .

CDR3nt: TGTGCCAGCACCTCCCCCGGGGGTCACAATGAGCAGTTCTTC
CDR3aa: CASTSPGGHNEQFF
abundance: once
v_gene: TRBV27
j_gene: TRBJ2-1
d_gene: .